This T cell receptor beta chain was documented in a study of shared clonotypes between healthy human individuals. Findings and limits, study-wide: Shared clonotypes: 4.5% to 5% naive CD4, under 4% naive CD8, under 2.5% memory CD4, about 0.41% memory CD8. Sequencing depth was expected to influence donor clonotype sharing. Although depth was large, rarefaction showed that sequencing of the sorted subsets was incomplete.

Points on this clone: Its antigen is unidentified. Other DNA sequences in the sample encode the same CDR3.

The CDR3 is 15 amino acids. Germline loops: CDR1 MDHEN, CDR2 SYDVKM. The junction had 6 bases not matched to a gene; V was cut back by 6 bases and J by 3 bases. Generated by immunoSEQ multiplex PCR, the TCRdb table keeps only in-frame clones and is missing some. The sample shows millions of clones, over 85% of them seen only once. V usage is TRBV28 and J usage is TRBJ1-3, with 9 bases identical to TRBD1. The source is a man aged 18-30 years in good health. The sample taken for sequencing was naive CD4+ T cells sorted from blood. Subset here: CD45RA+ positively selected. The CDR3, as DNA: TGTGCCAGCAGCCTCACAGGGGGCAGTGGAAACACCATATATTTT. It is translated as CASSLTGGSGNTIYF.